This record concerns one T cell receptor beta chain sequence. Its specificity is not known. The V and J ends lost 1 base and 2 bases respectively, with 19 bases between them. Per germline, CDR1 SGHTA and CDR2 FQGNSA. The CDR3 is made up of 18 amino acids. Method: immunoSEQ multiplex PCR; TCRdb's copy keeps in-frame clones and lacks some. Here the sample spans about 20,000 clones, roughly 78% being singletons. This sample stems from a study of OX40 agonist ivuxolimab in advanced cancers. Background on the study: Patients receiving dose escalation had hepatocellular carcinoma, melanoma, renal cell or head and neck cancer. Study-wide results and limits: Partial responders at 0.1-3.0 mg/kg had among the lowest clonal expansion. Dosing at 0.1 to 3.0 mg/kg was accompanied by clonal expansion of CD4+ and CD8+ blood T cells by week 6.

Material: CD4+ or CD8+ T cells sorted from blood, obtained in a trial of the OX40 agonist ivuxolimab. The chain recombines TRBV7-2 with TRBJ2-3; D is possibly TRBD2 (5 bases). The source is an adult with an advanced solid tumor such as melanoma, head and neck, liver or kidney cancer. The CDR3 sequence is CASSLEGLGLAFTDTQYF. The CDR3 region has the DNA TGTGCCAGCAGCTTAGAAGGGCTGGGTCTAGCCTTCACAGATACGCAGTATTTT. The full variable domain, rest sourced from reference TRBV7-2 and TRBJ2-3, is GAGVSQSPSNKVTEKGKDVELRCDPISGHTALYWYRQSLGQGLEFLIYFQGNSAPDKSGLPSDRFSAERTGGSVSTLTIQRTQQEDSAVYLCASSLEGLGLAFTDTQYFGPGTRLTVL.